This T cell receptor beta chain originates from a study of spatial heterogeneity in lung cancer. Overall study: Fewer alpha-chain than beta-chain sequences were consistently detected. There were, on average, more than 9.5 raw-read appearances for each unique TCR and UMI combination.

Regarding time point: sample taken at primary tumor resection. The input material, whole RNA from tumor, nontumor lung or frozen PBMC, was sequenced unsorted. MiXCR, applied by TCRdb to the 5' RACE reads, yields one record per CDR3 protein. The sample lists around 8,000 distinct CDR3 sequences; 7.5% to 10% were seen once. Findings of the study overall: For expanded intratumoral alpha and beta TCRs, counts tracked tumor mutation counts.

This clonotype was recorded many times. Its antigen is unknown. Germline CDR1 reads MNHNS; CDR2 reads SASEGT. CDR3 length: 14 amino acids. The germline V and J ends were trimmed by 3 bases and 4 bases, with 12 bases remaining between them. This chain joins TRBV6-1 and TRBJ1-1; D remains unclear. This receptor was taken from a male donor with early-stage non-small cell lung cancer. This sample comprised lung tumor tissue, obtained at surgery. Here the CDR3 DNA reads TGTGCCAGCAGTGAGGGAGGGCGGCGCACTGAAGCTTTCTTT. Protein sequence: CASSEGGRRTEAFF.